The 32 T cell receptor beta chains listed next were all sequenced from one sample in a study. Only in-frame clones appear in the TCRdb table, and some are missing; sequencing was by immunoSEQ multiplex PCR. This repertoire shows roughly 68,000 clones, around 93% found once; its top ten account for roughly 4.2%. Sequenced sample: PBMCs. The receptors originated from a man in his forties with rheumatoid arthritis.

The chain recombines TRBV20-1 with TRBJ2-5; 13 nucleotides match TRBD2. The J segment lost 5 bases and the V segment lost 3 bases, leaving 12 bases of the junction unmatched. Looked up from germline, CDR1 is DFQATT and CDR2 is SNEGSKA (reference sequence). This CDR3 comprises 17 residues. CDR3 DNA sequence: TGCAGTGCTAGTCACGGGACTAGCGGGGCCATACGGGAGACCCAGTACTTC. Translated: CSASHGTSGAIRETQYF.

The CDR3 bases are TGTGCCAGCAGACCGACGGGGGATGAGCAGTTCTTC. This sequence encodes CASRPTGDEQFF. V usage is TRBV2 and J usage is TRBJ2-1, with D possibly TRBD2 on 6 matching bases. In germline, CDR1 is SNHLY, CDR2 FYNNEI. This CDR3 is 12 amino acids long. Trimming pared 6 bases from V and 8 bases from J, leaving 11 bases between.

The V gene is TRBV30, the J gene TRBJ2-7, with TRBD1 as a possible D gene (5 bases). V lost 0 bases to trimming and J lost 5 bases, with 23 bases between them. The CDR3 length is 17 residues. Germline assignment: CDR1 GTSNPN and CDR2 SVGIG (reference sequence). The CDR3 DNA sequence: TGTGCCTGGAGTGTCACCCAGAGCAGGGCTTTGACGGACGAGCAGTACTTC. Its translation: CAWSVTQSRALTDEQYF. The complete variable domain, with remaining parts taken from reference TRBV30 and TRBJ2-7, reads SQTIHQWPATLVQPVGSPLSLECTVEGTSNPNLYWYRQAAGRGLQLLFYSVGIGQISSEVPQNLSASRPQDRQFILSSKKLLLSDSGFYLCAWSVTQSRALTDEQYFGPGTRLTVT.

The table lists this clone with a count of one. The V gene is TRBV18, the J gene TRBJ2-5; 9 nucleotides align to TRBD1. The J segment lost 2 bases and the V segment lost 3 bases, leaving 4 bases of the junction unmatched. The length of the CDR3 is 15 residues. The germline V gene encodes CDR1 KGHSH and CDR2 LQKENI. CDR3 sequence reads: CASSPPGTGQETQYF. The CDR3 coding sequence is TGTGCCAGCTCACCGCCCGGGACAGGGCAAGAGACCCAGTACTTC.

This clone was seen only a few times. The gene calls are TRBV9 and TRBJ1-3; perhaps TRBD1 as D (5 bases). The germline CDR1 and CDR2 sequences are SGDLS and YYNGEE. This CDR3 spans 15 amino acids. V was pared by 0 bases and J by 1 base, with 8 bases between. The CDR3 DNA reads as TGTGCCAGCAGCGTAGAGGGGAATTCTGGAAACACCATATATTTT. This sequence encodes CASSVEGNSGNTIYF.

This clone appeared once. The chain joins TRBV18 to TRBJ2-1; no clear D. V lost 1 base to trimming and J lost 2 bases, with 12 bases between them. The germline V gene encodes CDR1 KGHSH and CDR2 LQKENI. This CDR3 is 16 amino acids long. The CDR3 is CASSPLLETAYNEQFF. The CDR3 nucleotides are TGTGCCAGCTCACCACTCCTGGAAACCGCCTACAATGAGCAGTTCTTC.

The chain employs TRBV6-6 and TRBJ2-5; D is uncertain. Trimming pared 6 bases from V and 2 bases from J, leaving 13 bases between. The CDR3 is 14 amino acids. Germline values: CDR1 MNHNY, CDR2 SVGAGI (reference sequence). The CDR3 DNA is TGTGCCAGCAGGCGACCGCAGGTGCAAGAGACCCAGTACTTC. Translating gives CASRRPQVQETQYF.

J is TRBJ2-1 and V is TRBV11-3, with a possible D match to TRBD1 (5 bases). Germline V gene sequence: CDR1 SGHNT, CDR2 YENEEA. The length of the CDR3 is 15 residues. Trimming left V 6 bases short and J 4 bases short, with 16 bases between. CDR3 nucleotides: TGTGCCAGCAGTGACTTAGGGGCTGAATACAATGAGCAGTTCTTC. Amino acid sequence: CASSDLGAEYNEQFF.

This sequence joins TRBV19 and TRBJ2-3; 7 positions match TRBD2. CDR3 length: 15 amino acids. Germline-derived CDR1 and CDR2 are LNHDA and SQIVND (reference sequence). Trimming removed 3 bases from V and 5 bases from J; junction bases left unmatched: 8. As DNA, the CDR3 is TGTGCCAGTAGTATCGGGGGGATGGGGGGAGATACGCAGTATTTT. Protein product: CASSIGGMGGDTQYF.

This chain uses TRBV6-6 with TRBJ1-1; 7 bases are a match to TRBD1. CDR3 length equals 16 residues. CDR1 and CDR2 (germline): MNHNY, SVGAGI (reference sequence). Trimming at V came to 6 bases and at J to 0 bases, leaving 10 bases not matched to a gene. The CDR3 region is CASSPIGTDLNTEAFF. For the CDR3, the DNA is TGTGCCAGCAGCCCTATCGGGACAGACCTGAACACTGAAGCTTTCTTT.

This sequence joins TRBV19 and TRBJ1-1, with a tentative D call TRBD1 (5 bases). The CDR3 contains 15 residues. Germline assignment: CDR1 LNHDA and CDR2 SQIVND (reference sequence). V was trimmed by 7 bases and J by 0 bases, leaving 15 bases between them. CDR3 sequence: CASINSPGLNTEAFF. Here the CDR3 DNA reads TGTGCCAGTATCAATTCGCCGGGGCTGAACACTGAAGCTTTCTTT.

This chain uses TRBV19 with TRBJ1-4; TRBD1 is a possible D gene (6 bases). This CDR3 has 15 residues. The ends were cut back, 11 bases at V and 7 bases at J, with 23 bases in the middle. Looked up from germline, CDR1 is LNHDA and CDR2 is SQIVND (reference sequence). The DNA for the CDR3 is TGTGCCTGTAAGCGGGGGGGGCTTATGGTTGAAAAACTGTTTTTT. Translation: CACKRGGLMVEKLFF.

Here the CDR3 DNA reads TGTGCCACCAGCACCTTGACAGCGAACACTGAAGCTTTCTTT. Encoded protein: CATSTLTANTEAFF. This chain links TRBV15 with TRBJ1-1; D is perhaps TRBD1 (5 bases). Between the trimmed V and J ends, which lost 4 bases and 1 base, there was a span of 10 bases. This CDR3 contains 14 residues. Germline assignment: CDR1 LNHNV and CDR2 YYDKDF (reference sequence).

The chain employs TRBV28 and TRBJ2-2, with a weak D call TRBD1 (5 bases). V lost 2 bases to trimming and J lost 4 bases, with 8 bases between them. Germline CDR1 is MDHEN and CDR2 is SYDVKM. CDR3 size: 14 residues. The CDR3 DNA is TGTGCCAGCAGTTTACAGGGCGGCACCGGGGAGCTGTTTTTT. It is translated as CASSLQGGTGELFF.

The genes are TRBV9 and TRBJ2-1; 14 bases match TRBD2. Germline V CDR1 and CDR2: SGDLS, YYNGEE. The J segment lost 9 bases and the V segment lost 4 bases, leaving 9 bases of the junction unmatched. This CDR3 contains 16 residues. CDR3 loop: CASSLFGTSGSSEQFF. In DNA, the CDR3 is TGTGCCAGCAGCCTATTTGGGACTAGCGGGAGCTCTGAGCAGTTCTTC. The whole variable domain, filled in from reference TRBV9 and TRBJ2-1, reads DSGVTQTPKHLITATGQRVTLRCSPRSGDLSVYWYQQSLDQGLQFLIQYYNGEERAKGNILERFSAQQFPDLHSELNLSSLELGDSALYFCASSLFGTSGSSEQFFGPGTRLTVL.

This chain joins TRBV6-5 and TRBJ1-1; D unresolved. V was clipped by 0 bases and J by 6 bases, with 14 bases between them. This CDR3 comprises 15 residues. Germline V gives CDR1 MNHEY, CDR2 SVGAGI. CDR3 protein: CASSYSTPLSPEAFF. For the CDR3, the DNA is TGTGCCAGCAGTTACTCGACACCGCTCAGCCCTGAAGCTTTCTTT.

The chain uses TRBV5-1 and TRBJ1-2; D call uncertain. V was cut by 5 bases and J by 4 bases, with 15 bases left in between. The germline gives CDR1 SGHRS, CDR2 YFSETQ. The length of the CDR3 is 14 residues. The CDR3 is CASSPTLTGYGYTF. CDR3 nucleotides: TGCGCCAGCAGTCCGACCCTTACGGGCTATGGCTACACCTTC.

This CDR3 reads CASSGGQEPFYEQYF. In nucleotides, the CDR3 is TGTGCCAGCAGCGGGGGACAGGAGCCTTTCTACGAGCAGTACTTC. The V and J genes are TRBV5-6 and TRBJ2-7, with 8 bases fitting TRBD1. The J segment lost 3 bases and the V segment lost 4 bases, leaving 9 bases of the junction unmatched. In germline, CDR1 is SGHDT, CDR2 YYEEEE. CDR3 size: 15 residues.

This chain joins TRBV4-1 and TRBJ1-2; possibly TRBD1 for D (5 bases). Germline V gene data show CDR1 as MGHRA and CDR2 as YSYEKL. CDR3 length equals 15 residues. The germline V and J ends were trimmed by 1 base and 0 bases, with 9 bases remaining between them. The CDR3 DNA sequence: TGCGCCAGCAGCCAAGGACAGCTCGCTAACTATGGCTACACCTTC. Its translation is CASSQGQLANYGYTF.

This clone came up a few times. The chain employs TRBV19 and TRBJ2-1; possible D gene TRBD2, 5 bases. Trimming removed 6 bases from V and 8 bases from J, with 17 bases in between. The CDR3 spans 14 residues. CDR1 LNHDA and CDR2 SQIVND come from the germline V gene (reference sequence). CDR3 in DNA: TGTGCCAGTAGCCGGGGTAGAGGGATGTATGAGCAGTTCTTC. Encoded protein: CASSRGRGMYEQFF.

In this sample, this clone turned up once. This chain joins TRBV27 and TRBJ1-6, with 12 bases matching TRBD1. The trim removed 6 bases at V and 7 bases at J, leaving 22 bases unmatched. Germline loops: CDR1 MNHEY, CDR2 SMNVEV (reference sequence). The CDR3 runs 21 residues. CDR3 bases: TGTGCCAGCAGGCTGGGACAGGGGGCGATGGTACCCCACCCCGTCAATTCACCCCTCCACTTT. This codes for CASRLGQGAMVPHPVNSPLHF.

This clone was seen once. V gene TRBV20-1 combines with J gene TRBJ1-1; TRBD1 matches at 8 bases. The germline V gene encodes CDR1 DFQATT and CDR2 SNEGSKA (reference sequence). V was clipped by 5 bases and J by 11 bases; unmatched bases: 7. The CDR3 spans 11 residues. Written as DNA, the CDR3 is TGCAGTGCTTTGGACAGGGTGTTCGCTTTCTTT. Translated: CSALDRVFAFF.

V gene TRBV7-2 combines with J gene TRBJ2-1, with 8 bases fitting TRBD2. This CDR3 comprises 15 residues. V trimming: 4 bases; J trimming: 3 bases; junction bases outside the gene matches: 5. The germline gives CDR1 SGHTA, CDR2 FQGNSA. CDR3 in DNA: TGTGCCAGCAGCTCGGGACTAGAAGTCTACAATGAGCAGTTCTTC. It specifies CASSSGLEVYNEQFF.

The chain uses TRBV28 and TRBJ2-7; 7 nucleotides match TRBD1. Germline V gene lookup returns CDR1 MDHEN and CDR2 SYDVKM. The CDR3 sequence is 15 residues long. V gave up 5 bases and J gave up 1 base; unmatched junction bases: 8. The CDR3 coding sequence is TGTGCCAGCAGTACCTCGGGACAGAGATCCTACGAGCAGTACTTC. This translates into CASSTSGQRSYEQYF.

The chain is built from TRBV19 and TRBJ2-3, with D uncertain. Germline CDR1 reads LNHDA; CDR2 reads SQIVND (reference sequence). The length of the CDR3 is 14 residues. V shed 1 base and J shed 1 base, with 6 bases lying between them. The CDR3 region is CASSIGVGTDTQYF. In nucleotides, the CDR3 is TGTGCCAGTAGTATAGGGGTAGGCACAGATACGCAGTATTTT.

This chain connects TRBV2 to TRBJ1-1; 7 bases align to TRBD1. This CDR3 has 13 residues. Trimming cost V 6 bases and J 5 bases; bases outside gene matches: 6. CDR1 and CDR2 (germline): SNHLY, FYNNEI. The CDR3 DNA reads TGTGCCAGCAGGAGGACAGGTTTGACTGAAGCTTTCTTT. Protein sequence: CASRRTGLTEAFF.

The CDR3 DNA follows: TGTGCCATCCCTATGGGTGAGGTACCTCATGGCTACACCTTC. It encodes CAIPMGEVPHGYTF. V is TRBV6-6 and J is TRBJ1-2; D unresolved. V was shortened by 10 bases and J by 6 bases, with 21 bases between the two germline ends. CDR1 is MNHNY, CDR2 SVGAGI, per germline (reference sequence). The CDR3 is made up of 14 amino acids.

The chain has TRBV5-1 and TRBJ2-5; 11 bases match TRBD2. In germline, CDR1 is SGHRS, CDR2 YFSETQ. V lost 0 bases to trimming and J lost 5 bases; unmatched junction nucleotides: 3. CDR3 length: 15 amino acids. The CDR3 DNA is TGCGCCAGCAGCTTGGGACTAGCGGGGCGGGAGACCCAGTACTTC. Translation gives CASSLGLAGRETQYF.

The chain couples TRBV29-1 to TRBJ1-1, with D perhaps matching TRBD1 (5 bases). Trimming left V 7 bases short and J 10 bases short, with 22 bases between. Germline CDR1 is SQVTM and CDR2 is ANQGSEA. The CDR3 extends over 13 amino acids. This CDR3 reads CSAGRGGVEVAFF. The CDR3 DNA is TGCAGCGCCGGGCGTGGGGGTGTGGAAGTAGCTTTCTTT.

Here the CDR3 reads CASSYWTGVHQPQHF. The CDR3 coding sequence is TGTGCCAGCAGCTACTGGACAGGAGTGCATCAGCCCCAGCATTTT. V and J are TRBV5-8 and TRBJ1-5; TRBD1 agrees at 7 bases. This CDR3 has 15 residues. V trimming: 3 bases; J trimming: 5 bases; junction bases outside the gene matches: 8. Germline values: CDR1 SGHTS, CDR2 YDEGEE.

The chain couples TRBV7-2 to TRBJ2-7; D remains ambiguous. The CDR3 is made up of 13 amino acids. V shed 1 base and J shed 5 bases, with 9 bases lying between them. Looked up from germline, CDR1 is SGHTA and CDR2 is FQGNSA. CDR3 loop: CASSLVSTHEQYF. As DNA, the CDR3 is TGTGCCAGCAGCTTAGTCAGCACTCACGAGCAGTACTTC.

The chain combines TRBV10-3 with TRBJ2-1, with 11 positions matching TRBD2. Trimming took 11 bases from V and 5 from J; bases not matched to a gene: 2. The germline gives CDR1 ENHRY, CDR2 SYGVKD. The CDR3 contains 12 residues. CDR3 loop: CAVLAGDNEQFF. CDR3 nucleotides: TGTGCCGTACTAGCGGGGGACAATGAGCAGTTCTTC.